This TCR beta chain is drawn from a study of CD8+ T cells in alopecia areata. RNA was isolated and reverse transcribed to cDNA, the sequencing template. Sequenced by immunoSEQ multiplex PCR; TCRdb stores in-frame clones only, minus some. The sample consists of about 30,000 clones, less than 75% of them appearing once. This sequence originates from a human donor with alopecia areata. The sample comprised NKG2D-high CD8+ T cells sorted from blood.

The CDR3 here is CASSQVPGQWETQYF. CDR3 nucleotides: TGCGCCAGCAGCCAAGTACCAGGCCAATGGGAGACCCAGTACTTC. The genes are TRBV4-3 and TRBJ2-5; D is ambiguous. This CDR3 spans 15 amino acids. CDR1 LGHNA and CDR2 YSLEER come from the germline V gene. Trimming cost V 1 base and J 5 bases, with 14 bases left between them.